This TCR beta chain was captured by sequencing in a study of shared clonotypes between healthy human individuals. This clone has just a few counts. Its cognate antigen is unknown. Produced via immunoSEQ multiplex PCR; TCRdb's table is partial and in-frame only. The table lists millions of clones, around 90% of them singletons, with about 0.13% in the top ten. Study-level findings and limits: The genetic and exposure-history diversity represented was limited by few donors.

The receptor's source is a man between 18 and 35 years old in good health. Sequenced material: naive CD4+ T cells sorted from blood. Indicated subset: CD45RA+ positively selected.

The CDR3 sequence: CASSPAVGREEKLFF. As DNA, the CDR3 is TGTGCCAGCAGCCCTGCAGTCGGGCGAGAAGAAAAACTGTTTTTT. The chain couples TRBV7-2 to TRBJ1-4; D is unresolved. The CDR3 length is 15 residues. From germline, CDR1 is SGHTA and CDR2 FQGNSA. V was shortened by 5 bases and J by 8 bases, with 18 bases between the two germline ends.